Shown below are 3 T cell receptor beta chains from a single sample sequenced in a study of T cells in tuberculosis listed by TCRdb under 2018. The protocol used for the library was the immunoSEQ multiplex PCR assay. This is the immuneACCESS table as TCRdb keeps it, with only in-frame sequences that have V and J called. A part of the clones is gone; compared with another copy, unresolved V genes explain less than half, and the rest is unexplained. For this sample there are about 25,000 clones; 90% to 95% appear just once. The ten largest make up roughly 15% of the sample. Specimen: PBMCs. The receptors shown here come from a donor aged 10-29 years with latent tuberculosis or without tuberculosis infection. Some clones in this sample may be carry-over from other donors' samples.

This chain uses TRBV10-1 with TRBJ2-5, with D possibly matching TRBD1 (6 bases). CDR3 length: 13 residues. V lost 5 bases and J 1 base, leaving 8 bases between the germline ends. The V gene's germline CDR1 is WNHNN and CDR2 SYGVQD (reference sequence). The CDR3 sequence is CASSRTAQETQYF. In DNA form, the CDR3 reads TGCGCCAGCAGTCGGACAGCCCAAGAGACCCAGTACTTC.

This chain connects TRBV10-2 to TRBJ1-2; no reliable D call. In germline, CDR1 is WSHSY, CDR2 SAAADI. Trimming shortened V by 2 bases and J by 7 bases, and 17 bases separated the two germline ends. CDR3 length equals 15 residues. CDR3: CASSEGRSAHGGYTF. The CDR3 bases are TGCGCCAGCAGTGAGGGGCGTAGCGCTCACGGTGGCTACACCTTC.

The rearrangement links TRBV7-2 to TRBJ2-2; TRBD2 agrees at 11 bases. The V gene's germline CDR1 is SGHTA and CDR2 FQGNSA. Trimming cost V 5 bases and J 1 base; bases outside gene matches: 6. The CDR3 loop spans 17 amino acids. The CDR3 coding sequence is TGTGCCAGCAGCCCAAGACTAGCGGGAATGAACACCGGGGAGCTGTTTTTT. Protein: CASSPRLAGMNTGELFF.